This entry features one TCR beta chain sequence. The data originate from a study of T-cell reconstitution after alpha-beta-depleted transplantation in children. Preparation of the TCRbeta library involved a method that used unique molecular identifiers. TCRdb reanalysed the PCR reads using MiXCR and keeps one entry per CDR3 protein. The sample contains approximately 510,000 distinct CDR3 sequences, around 18% of which appear only once. This CDR3 is built from 11 residues. V shed 7 bases and J shed 0 bases, with 6 bases lying between them. The germline V gene has CDR1 SQVTM and CDR2 ANQGSEA. This receptor was obtained from a human donor who donated a stem cell graft to a child with acute lymphoblastic leukemia. The sequenced sample was PBMCs from the stem cell graft donor, obtained from the stem cell graft. The chain is built from TRBV29-1 and TRBJ1-1; no clear D. The CDR3 loop is CSASMNTEAFF. CDR3 sequence (DNA): TGCAGCGCCTCAATGAACACTGAAGCTTTCTTT.